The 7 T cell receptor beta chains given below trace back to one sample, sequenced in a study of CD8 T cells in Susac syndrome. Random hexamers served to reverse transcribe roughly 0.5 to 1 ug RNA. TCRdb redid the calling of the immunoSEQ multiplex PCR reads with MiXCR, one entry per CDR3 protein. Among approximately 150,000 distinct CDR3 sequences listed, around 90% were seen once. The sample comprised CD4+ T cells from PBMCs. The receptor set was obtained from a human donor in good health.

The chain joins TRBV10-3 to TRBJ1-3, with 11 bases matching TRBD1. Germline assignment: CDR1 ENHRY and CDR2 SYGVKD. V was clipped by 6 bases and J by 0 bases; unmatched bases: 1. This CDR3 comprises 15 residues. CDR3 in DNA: TGTGCCATCAGAGGGACAGGGGGCTCTGGAAACACCATATATTTT. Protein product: CAIRGTGGSGNTIYF.

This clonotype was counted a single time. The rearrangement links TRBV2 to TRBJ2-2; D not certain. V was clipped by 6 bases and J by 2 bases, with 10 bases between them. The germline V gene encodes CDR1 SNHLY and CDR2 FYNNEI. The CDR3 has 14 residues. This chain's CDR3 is CASRLLENTGELFF. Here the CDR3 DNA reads TGTGCCAGCAGGCTTCTAGAAAACACCGGGGAGCTGTTTTTT.

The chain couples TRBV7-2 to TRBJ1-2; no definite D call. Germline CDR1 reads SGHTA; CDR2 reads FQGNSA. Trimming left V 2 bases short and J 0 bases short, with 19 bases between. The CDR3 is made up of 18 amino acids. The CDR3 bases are TGTGCCAGCAGCTTACTTACAGCCCGCCAGGTTCCTAACTATGGCTACACCTTC. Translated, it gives CASSLLTARQVPNYGYTF. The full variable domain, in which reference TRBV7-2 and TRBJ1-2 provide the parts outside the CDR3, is GAGVSQSPSNKVTEKGKDVELRCDPISGHTALYWYRQSLGQGLEFLIYFQGNSAPDKSGLPSDRFSAERTGGSVSTLTIQRTQQEDSAVYLCASSLLTARQVPNYGYTFGSGTRLTVV.

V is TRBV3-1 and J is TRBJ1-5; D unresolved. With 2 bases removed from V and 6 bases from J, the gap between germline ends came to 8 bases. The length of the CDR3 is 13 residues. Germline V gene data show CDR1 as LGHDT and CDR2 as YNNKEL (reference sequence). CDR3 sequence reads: CASSQFRGQPQHF. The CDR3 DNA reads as TGTGCCAGCAGCCAATTTCGAGGTCAGCCCCAGCATTTT.

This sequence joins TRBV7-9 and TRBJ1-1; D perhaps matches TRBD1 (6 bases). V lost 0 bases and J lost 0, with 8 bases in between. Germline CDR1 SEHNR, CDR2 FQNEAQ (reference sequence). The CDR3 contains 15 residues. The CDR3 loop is CASSLAGQLNTEAFF. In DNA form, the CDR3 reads TGTGCCAGCAGCTTAGCCGGACAGCTGAACACTGAAGCTTTCTTT.

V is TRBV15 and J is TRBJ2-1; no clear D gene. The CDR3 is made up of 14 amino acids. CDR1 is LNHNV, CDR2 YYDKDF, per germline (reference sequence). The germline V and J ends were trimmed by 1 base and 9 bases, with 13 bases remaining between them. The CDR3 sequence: CATSRGFGAIEQFF. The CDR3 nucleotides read TGTGCCACCAGCAGAGGATTTGGTGCGATTGAGCAGTTCTTC.

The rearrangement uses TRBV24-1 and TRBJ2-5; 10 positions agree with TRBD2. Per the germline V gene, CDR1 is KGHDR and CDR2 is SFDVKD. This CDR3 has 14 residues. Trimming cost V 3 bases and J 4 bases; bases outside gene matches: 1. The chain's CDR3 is CATSDRLAGETQYF. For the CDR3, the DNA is TGTGCCACCAGTGATCGACTAGCGGGAGAGACCCAGTACTTC.